This TCR beta chain was profiled in a study of identical twins. The donors were all healthy and Caucasian. Regarding this clonotype: The antigen remains undetermined.

TCRdb ran MiXCR on the 5' RACE reads and lists one entry per CDR3 protein. The sample contains 450,000 or so distinct CDR3 sequences, under 20% of which appear only once. Whole-study results and caveats: Less excess twin sharing appeared in beta out-of-frame sequences.

This CDR3 is built from 16 residues. V lost 0 bases to trimming and J lost 3 bases, with 15 bases between them. CDR1 and CDR2 from the germline V gene are SGDLS and YYNGEE. Sequences were obtained from naive T cells sorted from blood. The TCR originated in a man aged 50 or older in good health. The rearrangement links TRBV9 to TRBJ2-5; D might be TRBD2 (5 bases). CDR3 region: CASSVGGQPVKETQYF. CDR3 nucleotide sequence: TGTGCCAGCAGCGTAGGCGGGCAACCCGTCAAAGAGACCCAGTACTTC.